This T cell receptor (beta chain) was retrieved from a study of blood T cell repertoires in COVID-19. TCRdb's copy holds only in-frame clones and misses some; the assay was immunoSEQ multiplex PCR. The sample shows roughly 97,000 clones, 87% of them seen only once. The CDR3 sequence is 15 residues long. Germline V gives CDR1 SEHNR, CDR2 FQNEAQ (reference sequence). The junction had 3 bases not matched to a gene; V was cut back by 5 bases and J by 1 base. This sequence was found in a human donor in a cohort sampled during active COVID-19. Sequenced input: peripheral blood. The chain employs TRBV7-9 and TRBJ2-3; 10 bases map to TRBD2. In DNA, the CDR3 is TGTGCCAGCAGCCCAGGGACTAGCGGCACAGATACGCAGTATTTT. It translates to CASSPGTSGTDTQYF. Filled out from reference TRBV7-9 and TRBJ2-3, the complete variable domain reads DTGVSQNPRHKITKRGQNVTFRCDPISEHNRLYWYRQTLGQGPEFLTYFQNEAQLEKSRLLSDRFSAERPKGSFSTLEIQRTEQGDSAMYLCASSPGTSGTDTQYFGPGTRLTVL.